Below, 31 T cell receptor beta chains from the same sample are listed, as sequenced in a study of blood T cell repertoires in COVID-19. Profiled with immunoSEQ multiplex PCR; TCRdb holds only in-frame clones, not every one. The sample consists of 250,000 to 300,000 clones, about 80% of them appearing once. Sequenced material: peripheral blood. All receptors come from a woman older than 75 with acute or convalescent COVID-19.

J is TRBJ2-7 and V is TRBV6-5; 10 nucleotides line up with TRBD2. The J segment lost 0 bases and the V segment lost 5 bases, leaving 4 bases of the junction unmatched. Germline CDR1 and CDR2: MNHEY and SVGAGI. There are 15 residues in the CDR3. DNA of the CDR3: TGTGCCAGCAGTCGAGCGGGGGGGGGCTCCTACGAGCAGTACTTC. Protein: CASSRAGGGSYEQYF.

This rearrangement joins TRBV7-9 to TRBJ2-2; 9 positions match TRBD1. The CDR3 is 17 residues long. CDR1 is SEHNR and CDR2 is FQNEAQ in the germline V gene (reference sequence). The junction had 11 bases not matched to a gene; V was cut back by 5 bases and J by 4 bases. As DNA, the CDR3 is TGTGCCAGCAGCACTGATGCCGGGACAGGGTTCACCGGGGAGCTGTTTTTT. Its protein is CASSTDAGTGFTGELFF. Full variable domain (outside the CDR3, taken from reference TRBV7-9 and TRBJ2-2): DTGVSQNPRHKITKRGQNVTFRCDPISEHNRLYWYRQTLGQGPEFLTYFQNEAQLEKSRLLSDRFSAERPKGSFSTLEIQRTEQGDSAMYLCASSTDAGTGFTGELFFGEGSRLTVL.

The rearrangement links TRBV27 to TRBJ2-7, with D possibly TRBD1 on 6 matching bases. V lost 4 bases, J lost 5 bases, and 18 bases lay in between. Looked up from germline, CDR1 is MNHEY and CDR2 is SMNVEV (reference sequence). The CDR3 has 15 residues. The CDR3 sequence: CASSSLRAGANEQYF. CDR3 nucleotide sequence: TGTGCCAGCAGTTCCCTGAGGGCAGGGGCCAACGAGCAGTACTTC.

This chain links TRBV27 with TRBJ2-7, with 9 bases aligning to TRBD1. With 2 bases clipped from V and 4 bases from J, the junction kept 21 bases outside the gene matches. The germline CDR1 and CDR2 sequences are MNHEY and SMNVEV (reference sequence). The CDR3 length is 20 residues. The CDR3 here is CASSLQGGPGTGSPRYEQYF. The CDR3 nucleotides are TGTGCCAGCAGTTTACAGGGGGGACCCGGGACAGGGTCACCGCGGTACGAGCAGTACTTC.

The chain has TRBV19 and TRBJ2-7; 11 bases fit TRBD2. Germline assignment: CDR1 LNHDA and CDR2 SQIVND (reference sequence). Unmatched junction bases numbered 10, after V lost 7 bases and J lost 2 bases. The CDR3 is 16 amino acids. The CDR3 DNA is TGTGCCAGTAAGGCCTCCGGGACTAGCGGAGCCTACGAGCAGTACTTC. The encoded protein is CASKASGTSGAYEQYF.

The chain joins TRBV19 to TRBJ2-5; D is possibly TRBD1 (6 bases). The CDR3 is 18 amino acids. Looked up from germline, CDR1 is LNHDA and CDR2 is SQIVND (reference sequence). The ends were cut back, 5 bases at V and 2 bases at J, with 24 bases in the middle. CDR3 sequence reads: CASSHRLGARNMQETQYF. In nucleotides, the CDR3 is TGTGCCAGTAGTCACCGTTTGGGGGCGCGTAATATGCAAGAGACCCAGTACTTC.

This chain connects TRBV6-5 to TRBJ1-5, with 7 bases that match TRBD1. Germline CDR1 and CDR2: MNHEY and SVGAGI. There are 15 residues in the CDR3. J gave up 5 bases and V 7 bases, and 11 bases lay outside the gene matches. The CDR3 loop reads CASNLVPGGDQPQHF. The CDR3 DNA reads TGTGCCAGCAATTTGGTTCCAGGGGGAGATCAGCCCCAGCATTTT.

The chain carries TRBV2 and TRBJ2-1; tentative D call: TRBD2 (5 bases). The CDR3 has 14 amino acids. The germline V gene has CDR1 SNHLY and CDR2 FYNNEI. V lost 9 bases, J lost 3 bases, and 15 bases lay in between. The CDR3 DNA reads as TGTGCCAGAACCTCCGGGATAGGCTACAATGAGCAGTTCTTC. Amino acid sequence: CARTSGIGYNEQFF.

The chain combines TRBV10-3 with TRBJ1-2; D might be TRBD1 (5 bases). Trimming pared 10 bases from V and 4 bases from J, leaving 22 bases between. Germline CDR1 and CDR2: ENHRY and SYGVKD. This CDR3 is 15 amino acids long. CDR3 DNA sequence: TGTGCCACAGCCACAAGGGGCGTAACTGGCTATGGCTACACCTTC. Translated: CATATRGVTGYGYTF.

Written as DNA, the CDR3 is TGTGCCAGCTCACCACAGCGAGCAACTAACTATGGCTACACCTTC. Amino acid sequence: CASSPQRATNYGYTF. The gene calls are TRBV18 and TRBJ1-2; the D is unclear. The CDR3 is 15 amino acids. V was cut by 1 base and J by 0 bases, with 9 bases left in between. CDR1 and CDR2 from the germline V gene are KGHSH and LQKENI.

The V call is TRBV19, the J call TRBJ2-5, with a tentative D call TRBD1 (6 bases). Germline V lookup: CDR1 LNHDA, CDR2 SQIVND (reference sequence). Trimming shortened V by 2 bases and J by 5 bases, and 21 bases separated the two germline ends. The CDR3 totals 17 residues. CDR3 DNA: TGTGCCAGTAGTATACGGACGGGACAAGGGGCGAGGGAGACCCAGTACTTC. Translation gives CASSIRTGQGARETQYF.

This clone appeared a few times. CDR3 sequence: CASSPLGLAGVYEQYF. CDR3 DNA: TGTGCCAGCAGCCCCCTGGGACTAGCGGGGGTCTACGAGCAGTACTTC. The chain uses TRBV11-2 and TRBJ2-7; 14 bases agree with TRBD2. CDR3 length equals 16 residues. The germline CDR1 and CDR2 sequences are SGHAT and FQNNGV. Losses at the gene ends were 5 bases for V and 3 bases for J; bases not matched to a gene: 6.

J is TRBJ1-3 and V is TRBV18; 7 nucleotides align to TRBD1. Losses at the gene ends were 1 base for V and 4 bases for J; bases not matched to a gene: 13. Germline CDR1 is KGHSH and CDR2 is LQKENI. The CDR3 contains 18 residues. CDR3 in DNA: TGTGCCAGCTCACCACAATCCTCGACAGGGCCGGTGGGAAACACCATATATTTT. Protein: CASSPQSSTGPVGNTIYF.

V gene TRBV5-1 combines with J gene TRBJ1-6, with a weak D call TRBD1 (6 bases). The ends were cut back, 0 bases at V and 4 bases at J, with 11 bases in the middle. Germline CDR1 is SGHRS and CDR2 is YFSETQ. The CDR3 runs 16 residues. CDR3: CASSLAGTRYNSPLHF. The CDR3 DNA reads as TGCGCCAGCAGCTTGGCCGGGACAAGATATAATTCACCCCTCCACTTT.

V is TRBV7-6 and J is TRBJ2-5; D possibly corresponds to TRBD1 (7 bases). This CDR3 is 13 amino acids long. Trimming removed 5 bases at V and 7 bases at J, with 14 bases between. The V gene's germline CDR1 is SGHVS and CDR2 FNYEAQ. CDR3 loop: CASSTQGEVTQYF. The CDR3 DNA is TGTGCCAGCAGCACTCAGGGGGAGGTGACCCAGTACTTC.

This chain joins TRBV19 and TRBJ1-2, with TRBD1 matching over 12 bases. This CDR3 is 15 amino acids long. The V segment lost 9 bases and the J segment 4 bases; nucleotides outside the gene matches: 9. Looked up from germline, CDR1 is LNHDA and CDR2 is SQIVND (reference sequence). The chain's CDR3 is CASGTGGALGYGYTF. CDR3 DNA sequence: TGTGCCAGCGGGACAGGGGGCGCACTGGGCTATGGCTACACCTTC.

In this sample, this clone turned up once. The chain employs TRBV12-3 or TRBV12-4 and TRBJ1-5; D unclear. V was pared by 6 bases and J by 4 bases, with 10 bases between. The CDR3 is 13 amino acids. CDR3: CASSISGNQPQHF. The CDR3 nucleotides are TGTGCCAGCAGCATCTCAGGAAATCAGCCCCAGCATTTT.

The chain employs TRBV29-1 and TRBJ1-1; 11 bases fit TRBD1. This CDR3 spans 14 amino acids. The J segment lost 1 base and the V segment lost 7 bases, leaving 5 bases of the junction unmatched. Germline CDR1 is SQVTM and CDR2 is ANQGSEA. CDR3 sequence (DNA): TGCAGCGCTCGGACAGGGGGCCGGAACACTGAAGCTTTCTTT. It codes for CSARTGGRNTEAFF.

The V gene is TRBV25-1, the J gene TRBJ2-1; the match to TRBD2 covers 11 bases. The CDR3 is made up of 16 amino acids. From germline, CDR1 is MGHDK and CDR2 SYGVNS. Trimming at V came to 4 bases and at J to 7 bases, leaving 9 bases not matched to a gene. The CDR3 sequence: CASSVSGRAGGNEQFF. CDR3 sequence (DNA): TGTGCCAGCAGTGTTAGCGGGAGGGCCGGGGGGAATGAGCAGTTCTTC.

The chain uses TRBV6-6 and TRBJ2-3; D may be TRBD1 (5 bases). Germline V CDR1 and CDR2: MNHNY, SVGAGI (reference sequence). The CDR3 spans 14 residues. Trimming removed 10 bases at V and 0 bases at J, with 14 bases between. CDR3 DNA: TGTGCCACCTCCGACCAGGGAAGCACAGATACGCAGTATTTT. The encoded protein is CATSDQGSTDTQYF.

This chain links TRBV5-4 with TRBJ2-7; 14 bases match TRBD2. CDR1 SGHNT and CDR2 YYREEE come from the germline V gene (reference sequence). CDR3 length: 17 amino acids. The ends lost 0 bases at V and 5 bases at J; junction bases unmatched: 7. CDR3 residues: CASSLAGTSGSFHEQYF. CDR3 coding DNA: TGTGCCAGCAGCTTGGCCGGGACTAGCGGGAGCTTCCACGAGCAGTACTTC.

The V call is TRBV4-1, the J call TRBJ1-3, with 9 bases aligning to TRBD1. This CDR3 has 19 residues. V gave up 2 bases and J gave up 1 base; unmatched junction bases: 12. Germline lookup yields CDR1 MGHRA and CDR2 YSYEKL. In nucleotides, the CDR3 is TGCGCCAGCAGCCAAATGGGATCGGACAGGGGACTTTCTGGAAACACCATATATTTT. Translated, it gives CASSQMGSDRGLSGNTIYF.

This chain joins TRBV5-4 and TRBJ2-7; 8 nucleotides agree with TRBD2. In germline, CDR1 is SGHNT, CDR2 YYREEE (reference sequence). After removal of 0 bases from V and 4 bases from J, the junction contained 3 bases not matched to a gene. CDR3 size: 14 residues. For the CDR3, the DNA is TGTGCCAGCAGCTTGGCAGCGGGAGAGTACGAGCAGTACTTC. Amino acids: CASSLAAGEYEQYF.

This sequence joins TRBV19 and TRBJ2-7; the match to TRBD2 covers 8 bases. The J segment lost 3 bases and the V segment lost 2 bases, leaving 6 bases of the junction unmatched. The V gene's germline CDR1 is LNHDA and CDR2 SQIVND (reference sequence). This CDR3 region has 15 residues. The CDR3 loop is CASSIRSGRNYEQYF. The CDR3 DNA is TGTGCCAGTAGTATACGGAGCGGGAGAAACTACGAGCAGTACTTC.

This chain uses TRBV9 with TRBJ2-1; D may be TRBD2 (5 bases). Germline CDR1 is SGDLS and CDR2 is YYNGEE. V lost 3 bases and J lost 1, with 5 bases in between. The CDR3 is made up of 13 amino acids. The DNA of the CDR3 is TGTGCCAGCAGCGGCGGGTCCTACAATGAGCAGTTCTTC. Its translation is CASSGGSYNEQFF.

The rearrangement uses TRBV5-4 and TRBJ2-3, with 7 bases identical to TRBD1. Germline trimming cut 0 bases from V and 5 bases from J; bases unmatched to any gene: 6. This CDR3 has 15 residues. The germline V gene encodes CDR1 SGHNT and CDR2 YYREEE (reference sequence). CDR3 residues: CASSLGQGQQDTQYF. The CDR3 DNA follows: TGTGCCAGCAGCTTGGGGCAGGGACAGCAAGATACGCAGTATTTT. Full variable domain (missing parts from reference TRBV5-4 and TRBJ2-3): ETGVTQSPTHLIKTRGQQVTLRCSSQSGHNTVSWYQQALGQGPQFIFQYYREEENGRGNFPPRFSGLQFPNYSSELNVNALELDDSALYLCASSLGQGQQDTQYFGPGTRLTVL.

The chain couples TRBV12-3 or TRBV12-4 to TRBJ1-3; no clear D gene. The CDR3 totals 13 residues. The V gene lost 3 bases and the J gene lost 8 bases, with 11 bases spanning the gap. CDR3 residues: CASSFGEVDTIYF. Here the CDR3 DNA reads TGTGCCAGCAGTTTCGGGGAAGTAGACACCATATATTTT.

As DNA, the CDR3 is TGCGCCAGCAGCGTTGGAGGCGGCCAAACCTACGAGCAGTACTTC. Translating gives CASSVGGGQTYEQYF. The chain employs TRBV5-1 and TRBJ2-7; TRBD2 might be the D (5 bases). The germline CDR1 and CDR2 sequences are SGHRS and YFSETQ. V lost 4 bases and J lost 2, with 16 bases in between. The CDR3 is 15 residues long.

The J gene is TRBJ1-2, the V gene TRBV11-2; 7 bases fit TRBD1. Germline values: CDR1 SGHAT, CDR2 FQNNGV. Trimming removed 1 base from V and 4 bases from J; junction bases left unmatched: 9. This CDR3 is 16 amino acids long. The chain's CDR3 is CASSLGLTGQSYGYTF. In DNA, the CDR3 is TGTGCCAGCAGCTTAGGATTGACAGGGCAGTCCTATGGCTACACCTTC.

This chain joins TRBV11-2 and TRBJ2-7, with 7 bases lining up with TRBD1. Per germline, CDR1 SGHAT and CDR2 FQNNGV. Losses at the gene ends were 2 bases for V and 0 bases for J; bases not matched to a gene: 1. CDR3 length equals 14 residues. CDR3 in amino acids: CASSLWDSSYEQYF. Here the CDR3 DNA reads TGTGCCAGCAGCTTATGGGACAGCTCCTACGAGCAGTACTTC.

V and J are TRBV7-9 and TRBJ1-5; D possibly corresponds to TRBD1 (6 bases). The germline gives CDR1 SEHNR, CDR2 FQNEAQ (reference sequence). The CDR3 extends over 14 amino acids. The V end was cut by 1 base, the J end by 6 bases, with 10 bases between. The CDR3 loop reads CASSLEGVIQPQHF. In DNA form, the CDR3 reads TGTGCCAGCAGCTTAGAGGGGGTCATTCAGCCCCAGCATTTT. The variable domain in full, completed from reference TRBV7-9 and TRBJ1-5, reads DTGVSQNPRHKITKRGQNVTFRCDPISEHNRLYWYRQTLGQGPEFLTYFQNEAQLEKSRLLSDRFSAERPKGSFSTLEIQRTEQGDSAMYLCASSLEGVIQPQHFGDGTRLSIL.